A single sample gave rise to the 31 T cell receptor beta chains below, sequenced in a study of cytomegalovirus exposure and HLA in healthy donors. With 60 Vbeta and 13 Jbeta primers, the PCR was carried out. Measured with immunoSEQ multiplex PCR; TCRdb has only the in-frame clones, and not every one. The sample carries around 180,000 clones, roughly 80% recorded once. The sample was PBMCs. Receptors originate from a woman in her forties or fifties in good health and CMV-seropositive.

The CDR3 spells CASSVGNSLYQETQYF. CDR3 nucleotide sequence: TGTGCCAGCAGCGTAGGGAACAGCCTATACCAAGAGACCCAGTACTTC. The chain has TRBV9 and TRBJ2-5; no clear D gene. Trimming stripped 0 bases from V and 0 bases from J, with 12 bases between. The CDR3 contains 16 residues. Germline V gives CDR1 SGDLS, CDR2 YYNGEE.

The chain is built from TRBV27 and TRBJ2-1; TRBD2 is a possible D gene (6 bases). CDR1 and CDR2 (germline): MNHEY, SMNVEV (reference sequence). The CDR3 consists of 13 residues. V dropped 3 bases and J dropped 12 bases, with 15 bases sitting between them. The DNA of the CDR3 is TGTGCCAGCAGTTTGACTAGGCAACACCGGCAGTTCTTC. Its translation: CASSLTRQHRQFF.

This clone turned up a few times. The CDR3 bases are TGTGCCAGCAGCTTAGACCAGACTAGCGGGGTAGTAGATACGCAGTATTTT. This gives the protein CASSLDQTSGVVDTQYF. V is TRBV7-9 and J is TRBJ2-3, with 11 bases identical to TRBD2. Germline-derived CDR1 and CDR2 are SEHNR and FQNEAQ (reference sequence). J gave up 5 bases and V 1 base, and 8 bases lay outside the gene matches. The CDR3 sequence is 17 residues long.

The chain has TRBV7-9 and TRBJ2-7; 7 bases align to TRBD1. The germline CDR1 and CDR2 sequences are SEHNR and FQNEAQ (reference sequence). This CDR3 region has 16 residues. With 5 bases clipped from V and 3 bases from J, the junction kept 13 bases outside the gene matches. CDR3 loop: CASSPLLTGWDYEQYF. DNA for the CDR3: TGTGCCAGCAGCCCCTTGTTGACAGGGTGGGACTACGAGCAGTACTTC.

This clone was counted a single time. The CDR3 nucleotides read TGTGCCAGCAGTGAAGATGGAGACTCATCCTACGAGCAGTACTTC. It encodes CASSEDGDSSYEQYF. The V call is TRBV2, the J call TRBJ2-7; no definite D call. The germline V and J ends were trimmed by 1 base and 1 base, with 11 bases remaining between them. Germline CDR1 reads SNHLY; CDR2 reads FYNNEI. The CDR3 totals 15 residues.

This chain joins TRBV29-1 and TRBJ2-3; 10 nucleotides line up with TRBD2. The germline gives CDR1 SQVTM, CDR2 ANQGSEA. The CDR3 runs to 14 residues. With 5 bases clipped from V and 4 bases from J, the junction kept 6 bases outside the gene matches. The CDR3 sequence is CSVTSGGAADTQYF. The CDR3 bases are TGCAGCGTTACGAGCGGGGGGGCCGCAGATACGCAGTATTTT.

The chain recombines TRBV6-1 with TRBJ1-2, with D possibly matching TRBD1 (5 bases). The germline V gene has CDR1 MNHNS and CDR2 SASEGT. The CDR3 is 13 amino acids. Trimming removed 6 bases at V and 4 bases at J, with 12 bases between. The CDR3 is CASSLGVSYGYTF. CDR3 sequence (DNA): TGTGCCAGCAGCCTAGGGGTTTCCTATGGCTACACCTTC.

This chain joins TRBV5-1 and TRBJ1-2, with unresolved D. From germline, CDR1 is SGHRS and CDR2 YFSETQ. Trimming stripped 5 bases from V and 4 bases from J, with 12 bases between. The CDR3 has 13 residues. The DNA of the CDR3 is TGCGCCAGCAGGGGTCGGGGTGGCTATGGCTACACCTTC. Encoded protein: CASRGRGGYGYTF.

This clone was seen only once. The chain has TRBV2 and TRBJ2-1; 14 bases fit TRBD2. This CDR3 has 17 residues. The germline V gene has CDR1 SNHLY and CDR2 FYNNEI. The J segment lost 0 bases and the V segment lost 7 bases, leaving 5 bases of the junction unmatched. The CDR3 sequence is CASNMGLAGASYNEQFF. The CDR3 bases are TGTGCCAGCAATATGGGACTAGCGGGGGCCTCCTACAATGAGCAGTTCTTC. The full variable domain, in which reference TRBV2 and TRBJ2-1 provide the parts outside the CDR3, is EPEVTQTPSHQVTQMGQEVILRCVPISNHLYFYWYRQILGQKVEFLVSFYNNEISEKSEIFDDQFSVERPDGSNFTLKIRSTKLEDSAMYFCASNMGLAGASYNEQFFGPGTRLTVL.

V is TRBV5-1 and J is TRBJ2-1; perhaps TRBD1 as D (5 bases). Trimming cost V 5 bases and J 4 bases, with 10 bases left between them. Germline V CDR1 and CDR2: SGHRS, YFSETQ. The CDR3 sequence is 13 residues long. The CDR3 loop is CASRQTDYNEQFF. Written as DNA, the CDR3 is TGCGCCAGCAGGCAGACAGATTACAATGAGCAGTTCTTC.

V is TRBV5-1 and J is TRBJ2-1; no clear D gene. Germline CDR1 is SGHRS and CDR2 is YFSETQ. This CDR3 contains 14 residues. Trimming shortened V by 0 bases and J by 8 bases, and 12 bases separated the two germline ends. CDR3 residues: CASSLGQANDEQFF. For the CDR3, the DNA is TGCGCCAGCAGCTTGGGGCAGGCCAATGATGAGCAGTTCTTC.

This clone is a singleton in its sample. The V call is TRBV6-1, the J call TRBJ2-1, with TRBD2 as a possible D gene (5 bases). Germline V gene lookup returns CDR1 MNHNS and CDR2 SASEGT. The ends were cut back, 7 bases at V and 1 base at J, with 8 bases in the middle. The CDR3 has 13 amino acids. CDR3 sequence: CASKRGSYNEQFF. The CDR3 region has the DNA TGTGCCAGCAAGCGAGGGTCCTACAATGAGCAGTTCTTC.

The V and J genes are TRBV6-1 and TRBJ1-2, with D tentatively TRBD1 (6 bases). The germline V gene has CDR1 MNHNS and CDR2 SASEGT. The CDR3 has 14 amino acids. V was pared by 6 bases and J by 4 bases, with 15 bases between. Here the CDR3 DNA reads TGTGCCAGCAGCGACGCGGGGGCCTCCTATGGCTACACCTTC. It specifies CASSDAGASYGYTF.

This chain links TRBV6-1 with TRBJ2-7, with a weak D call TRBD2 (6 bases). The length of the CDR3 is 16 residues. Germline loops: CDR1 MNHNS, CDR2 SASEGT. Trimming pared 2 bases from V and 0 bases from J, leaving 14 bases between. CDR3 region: CASSEYEGDSSYEQYF. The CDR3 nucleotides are TGTGCCAGCAGTGAATACGAAGGGGACTCCTCCTACGAGCAGTACTTC.

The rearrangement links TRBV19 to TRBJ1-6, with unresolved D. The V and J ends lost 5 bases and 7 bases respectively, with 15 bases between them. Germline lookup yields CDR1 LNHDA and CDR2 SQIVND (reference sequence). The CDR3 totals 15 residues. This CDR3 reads CASSLVQSNNSPLHF. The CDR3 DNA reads TGTGCCAGTAGTCTCGTACAAAGTAACAATTCACCCCTCCACTTT.

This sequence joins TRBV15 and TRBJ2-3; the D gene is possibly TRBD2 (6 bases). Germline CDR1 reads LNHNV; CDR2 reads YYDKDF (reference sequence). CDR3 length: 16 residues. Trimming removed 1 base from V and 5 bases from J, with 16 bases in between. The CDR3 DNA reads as TGTGCCACCAGCAGAGCCCTCCGTAGGGGAGGAGATACGCAGTATTTT. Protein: CATSRALRRGGDTQYF.

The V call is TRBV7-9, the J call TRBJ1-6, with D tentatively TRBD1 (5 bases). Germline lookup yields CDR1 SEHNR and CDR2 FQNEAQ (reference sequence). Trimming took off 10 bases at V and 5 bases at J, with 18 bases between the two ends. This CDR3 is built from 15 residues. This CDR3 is CANTGRASNNSPLHF. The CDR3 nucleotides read TGTGCCAACACCGGCAGGGCCAGCAATAATTCACCCCTCCACTTT.

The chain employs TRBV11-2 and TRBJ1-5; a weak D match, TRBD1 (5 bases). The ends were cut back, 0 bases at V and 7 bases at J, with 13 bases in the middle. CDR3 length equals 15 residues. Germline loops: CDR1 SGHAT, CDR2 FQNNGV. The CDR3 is CASSLEGRVGQPQHF. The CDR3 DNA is TGTGCCAGCAGCTTAGAGGGCAGGGTGGGGCAGCCCCAGCATTTT.

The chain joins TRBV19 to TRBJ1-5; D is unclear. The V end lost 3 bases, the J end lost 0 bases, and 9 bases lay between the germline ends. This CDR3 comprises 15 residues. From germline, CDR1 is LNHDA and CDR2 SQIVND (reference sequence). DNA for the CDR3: TGTGCCAGTAGTATCCACTCCGGTAGCAATCAGCCCCAGCATTTT. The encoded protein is CASSIHSGSNQPQHF.

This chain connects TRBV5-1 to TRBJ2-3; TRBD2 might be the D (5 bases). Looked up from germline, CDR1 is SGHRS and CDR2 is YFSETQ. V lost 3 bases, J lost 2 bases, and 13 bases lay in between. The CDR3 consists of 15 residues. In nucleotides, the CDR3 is TGCGCCAGCAGCTCGGGCGGAGGCGTCACAGATACGCAGTATTTT. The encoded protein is CASSSGGGVTDTQYF.

CDR3 DNA sequence: TGTGCCAGTAGTATCAACCAACAGGGCCAGCCCCAGCATTTT. The encoded protein is CASSINQQGQPQHF. The chain uses TRBV19 and TRBJ1-5; D is possibly TRBD1 (6 bases). CDR3 length: 14 amino acids. Looked up from germline, CDR1 is LNHDA and CDR2 is SQIVND (reference sequence). V was clipped by 3 bases and J by 7 bases, with 13 bases between them. Based on the CDR3 plus reference TRBV19 and TRBJ1-5, the full variable domain is DGGITQSPKYLFRKEGQNVTLSCEQNLNHDAMYWYRQDPGQGLRLIYYSQIVNDFQKGDIAEGYSVSREKKESFPLTVTSAQKNPTAFYLCASSINQQGQPQHFGDGTRLSIL.

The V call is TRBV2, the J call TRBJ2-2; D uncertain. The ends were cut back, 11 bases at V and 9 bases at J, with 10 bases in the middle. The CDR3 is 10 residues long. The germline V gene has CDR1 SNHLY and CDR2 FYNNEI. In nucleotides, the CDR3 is TGTGCCCTAGGCGAACGGGAGCTGTTTTTT. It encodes CALGERELFF.

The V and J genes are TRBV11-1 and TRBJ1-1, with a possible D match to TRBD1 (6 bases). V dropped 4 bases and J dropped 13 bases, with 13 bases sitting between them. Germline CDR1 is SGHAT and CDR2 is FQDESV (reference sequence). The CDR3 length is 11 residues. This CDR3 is CASSSSGEYFF. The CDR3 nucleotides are TGTGCCAGCAGCTCCTCAGGGGAATATTTCTTT.

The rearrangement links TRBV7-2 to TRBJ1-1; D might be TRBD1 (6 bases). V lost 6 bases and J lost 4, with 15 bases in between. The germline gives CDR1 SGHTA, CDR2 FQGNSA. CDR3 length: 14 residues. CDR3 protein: CASSSNSGVTEAFF. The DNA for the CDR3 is TGTGCCAGCAGTTCGAATTCAGGGGTCACTGAAGCTTTCTTT.

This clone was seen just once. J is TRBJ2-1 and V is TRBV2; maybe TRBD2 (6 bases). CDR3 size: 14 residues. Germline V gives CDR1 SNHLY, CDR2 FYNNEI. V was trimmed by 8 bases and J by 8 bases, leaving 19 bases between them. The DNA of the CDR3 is TGTGCCAGCGAACGAAGGGTAGCGGTCGATGAGCAGTTCTTC. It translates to CASERRVAVDEQFF.

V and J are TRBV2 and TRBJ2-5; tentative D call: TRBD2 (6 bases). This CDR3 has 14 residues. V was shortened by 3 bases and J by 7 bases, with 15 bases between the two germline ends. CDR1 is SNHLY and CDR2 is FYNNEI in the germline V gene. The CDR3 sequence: CASSDPGDLATQYF. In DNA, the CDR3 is TGTGCCAGCAGTGATCCGGGGGATTTAGCGACCCAGTACTTC.

CDR3 DNA sequence: TGTGCCAGCAGTGGGGACAGGTCGGGCTATGGCTACACCTTC. Amino acids: CASSGDRSGYGYTF. The V and J genes are TRBV6-1 and TRBJ1-2; 8 nucleotides agree with TRBD1. With 4 bases clipped from V and 4 bases from J, the junction kept 5 bases outside the gene matches. The CDR3 runs 14 residues. Germline assignment: CDR1 MNHNS and CDR2 SASEGT.

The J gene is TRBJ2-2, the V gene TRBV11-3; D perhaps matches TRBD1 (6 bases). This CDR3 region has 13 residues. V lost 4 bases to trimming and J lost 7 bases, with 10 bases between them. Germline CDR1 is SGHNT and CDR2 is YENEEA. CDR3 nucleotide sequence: TGTGCCAGCAGCTCTAGGACAGTCGGGGAGCTGTTTTTT. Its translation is CASSSRTVGELFF.

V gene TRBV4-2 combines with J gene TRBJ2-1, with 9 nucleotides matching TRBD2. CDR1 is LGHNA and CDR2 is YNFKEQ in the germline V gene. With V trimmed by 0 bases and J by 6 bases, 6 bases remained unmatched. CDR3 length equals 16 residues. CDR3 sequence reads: CASSQDWTSASNEQFF. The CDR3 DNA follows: TGTGCCAGCAGCCAAGATTGGACTAGCGCTAGCAATGAGCAGTTCTTC.

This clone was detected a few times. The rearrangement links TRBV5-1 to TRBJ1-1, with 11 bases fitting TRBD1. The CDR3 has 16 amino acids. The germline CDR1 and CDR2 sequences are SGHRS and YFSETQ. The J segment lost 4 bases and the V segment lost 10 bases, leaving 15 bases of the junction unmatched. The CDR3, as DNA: TGCGCCGGCAACCGTGGGGACAGGGGGATTGGCACTGAAGCTTTCTTT. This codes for CAGNRGDRGIGTEAFF.

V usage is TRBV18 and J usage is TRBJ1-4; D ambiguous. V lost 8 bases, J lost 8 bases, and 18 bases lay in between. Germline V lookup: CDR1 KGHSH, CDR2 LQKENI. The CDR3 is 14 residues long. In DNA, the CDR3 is TGTGCCAGCCGAGAAGACTGGGTAGGCGAAAAACTGTTTTTT. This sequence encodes CASREDWVGEKLFF. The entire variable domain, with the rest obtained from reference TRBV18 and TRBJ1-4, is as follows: NAGVMQNPRHLVRRRGQEARLRCSPMKGHSHVYWYRQLPEEGLKFMVYLQKENIIDESGMPKERFSAEFPKEGPSILRIQQVVRGDSAAYFCASREDWVGEKLFFGSGTQLSVL.